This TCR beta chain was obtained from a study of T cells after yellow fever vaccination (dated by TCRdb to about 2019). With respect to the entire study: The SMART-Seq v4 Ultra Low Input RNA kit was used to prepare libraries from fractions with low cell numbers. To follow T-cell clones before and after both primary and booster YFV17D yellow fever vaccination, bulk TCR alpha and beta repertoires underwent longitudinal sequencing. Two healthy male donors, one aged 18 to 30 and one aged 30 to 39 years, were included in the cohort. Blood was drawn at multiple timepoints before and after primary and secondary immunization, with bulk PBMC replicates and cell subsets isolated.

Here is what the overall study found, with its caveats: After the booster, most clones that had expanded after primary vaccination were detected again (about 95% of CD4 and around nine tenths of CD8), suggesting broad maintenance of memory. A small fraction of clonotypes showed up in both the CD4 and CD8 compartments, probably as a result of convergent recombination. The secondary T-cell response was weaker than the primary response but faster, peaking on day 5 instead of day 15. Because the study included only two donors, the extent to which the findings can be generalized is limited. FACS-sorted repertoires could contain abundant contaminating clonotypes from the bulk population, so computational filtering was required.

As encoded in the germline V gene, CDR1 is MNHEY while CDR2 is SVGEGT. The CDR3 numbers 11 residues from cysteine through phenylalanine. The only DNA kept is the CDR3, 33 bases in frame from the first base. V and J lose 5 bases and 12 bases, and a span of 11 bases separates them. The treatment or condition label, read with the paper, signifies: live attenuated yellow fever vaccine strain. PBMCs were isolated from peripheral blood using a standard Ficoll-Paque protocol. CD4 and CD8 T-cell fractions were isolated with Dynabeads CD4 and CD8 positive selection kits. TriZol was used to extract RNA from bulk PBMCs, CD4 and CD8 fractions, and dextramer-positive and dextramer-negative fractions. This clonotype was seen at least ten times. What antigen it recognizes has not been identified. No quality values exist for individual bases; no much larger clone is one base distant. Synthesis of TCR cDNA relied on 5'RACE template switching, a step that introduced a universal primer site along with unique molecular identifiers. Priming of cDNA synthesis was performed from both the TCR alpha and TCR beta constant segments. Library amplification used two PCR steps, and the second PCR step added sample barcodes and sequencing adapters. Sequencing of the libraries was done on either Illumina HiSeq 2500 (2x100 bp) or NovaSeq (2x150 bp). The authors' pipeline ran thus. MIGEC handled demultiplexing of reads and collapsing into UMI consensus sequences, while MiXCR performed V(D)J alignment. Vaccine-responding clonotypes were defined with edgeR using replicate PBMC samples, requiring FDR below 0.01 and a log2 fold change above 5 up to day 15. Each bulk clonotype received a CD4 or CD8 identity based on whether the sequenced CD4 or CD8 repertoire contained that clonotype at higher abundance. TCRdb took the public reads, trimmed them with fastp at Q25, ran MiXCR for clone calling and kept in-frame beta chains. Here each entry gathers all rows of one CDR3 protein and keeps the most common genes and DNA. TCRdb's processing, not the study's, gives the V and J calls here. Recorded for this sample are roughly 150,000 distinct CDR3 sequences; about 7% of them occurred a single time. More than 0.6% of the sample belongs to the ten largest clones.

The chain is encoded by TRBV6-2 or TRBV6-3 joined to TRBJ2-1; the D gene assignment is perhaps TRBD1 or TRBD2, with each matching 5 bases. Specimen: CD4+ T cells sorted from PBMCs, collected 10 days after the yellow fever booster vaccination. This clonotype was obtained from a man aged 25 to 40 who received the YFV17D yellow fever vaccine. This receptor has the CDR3 CASSAGTRQFF. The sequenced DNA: TGTGCCAGCAGTGCCGGGACGAGGCAGTTCTTC.